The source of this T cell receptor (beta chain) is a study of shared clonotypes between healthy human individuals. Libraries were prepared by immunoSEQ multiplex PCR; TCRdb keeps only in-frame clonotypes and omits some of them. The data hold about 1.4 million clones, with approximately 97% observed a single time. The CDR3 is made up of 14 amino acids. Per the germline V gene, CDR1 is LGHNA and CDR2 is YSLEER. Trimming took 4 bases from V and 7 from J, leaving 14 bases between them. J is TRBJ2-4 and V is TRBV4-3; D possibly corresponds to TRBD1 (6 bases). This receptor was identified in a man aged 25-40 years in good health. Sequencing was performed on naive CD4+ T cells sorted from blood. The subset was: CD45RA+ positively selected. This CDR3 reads CASSPRGRGNIQYF. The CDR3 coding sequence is TGCGCCAGCAGCCCCAGGGGCCGAGGTAACATTCAGTACTTC.